Following are 16 T cell receptor beta chains from one sample sequenced in a study of shared clonotypes between healthy human individuals. The data were produced by immunoSEQ multiplex PCR, yet TCRdb's version contains in-frame clones alone and is incomplete. The sample contains 2 million to 2.5 million clones, approximately 96% of which appear only once. The sequencing input was naive CD4+ T cells sorted from blood. The subset here: CD45RA+ positively selected. These receptors all stem from a man aged 18-30 years in good health.

The V gene is TRBV28, the J gene TRBJ1-5, with a weak D call TRBD1 (6 bases). This CDR3 region has 16 residues. The germline CDR1 and CDR2 sequences are MDHEN and SYDVKM. V lost 4 bases to trimming and J lost 7 bases, with 20 bases between them. CDR3 DNA sequence: TGTGCCAGCAGTTCGGACAGTCAAACGGTTAGGCAGCCCCAGCATTTT. It codes for CASSSDSQTVRQPQHF. Variable domain in full (rest from reference TRBV28 and TRBJ1-5): DVKVTQSSRYLVKRTGEKVFLECVQDMDHENMFWYRQDPGLGLRLIYFSYDVKMKEKGDIPEGYSVSREKKERFSLILESASTNQTSMYLCASSSDSQTVRQPQHFGDGTRLSIL.

The chain is built from TRBV7-2 and TRBJ2-7; D not resolved. CDR3 length: 15 residues. Trimming took off 1 base at V and 0 bases at J, with 10 bases between the two ends. The V gene's germline CDR1 is SGHTA and CDR2 FQGNSA. Written as DNA, the CDR3 is TGTGCCAGCAGCTTAGAGGCGGCGAGCTCCTACGAGCAGTACTTC. It yields the protein CASSLEAASSYEQYF.

The table lists this clone with a count of one. This chain connects TRBV5-1 to TRBJ2-3, with D possibly being TRBD2 (6 bases). From germline, CDR1 is SGHRS and CDR2 YFSETQ. This CDR3 has 14 residues. Deletions cut 0 bases from V and 6 bases from J, with 11 bases between. The CDR3 DNA reads as TGCGCCAGCAGCTTGGGCGGGACGGGGGATACGCAGTATTTT. Encoded protein: CASSLGGTGDTQYF.

The rearrangement links TRBV4-1 to TRBJ1-2; D unclear. Per germline, CDR1 MGHRA and CDR2 YSYEKL. CDR3 length equals 16 residues. Trimming stripped 0 bases from V and 2 bases from J, with 13 bases between. This CDR3 reads CASSQESWSTNYGYTF. DNA for the CDR3: TGCGCCAGCAGCCAAGAGAGCTGGTCGACCAACTATGGCTACACCTTC.

The chain uses TRBV5-1 and TRBJ2-5; perhaps TRBD1 as D (5 bases). The V end lost 0 bases, the J end lost 6 bases, and 15 bases lay between the germline ends. This CDR3 is 15 amino acids long. Germline values: CDR1 SGHRS, CDR2 YFSETQ. Here the CDR3 reads CASSLDFSGSKTQYF. The CDR3 nucleotides read TGCGCCAGCAGCTTGGATTTCTCAGGGTCGAAGACCCAGTACTTC.

As DNA, the CDR3 is TGCAGCGTTCGGGTAAGCTCCTACAATGAGCAGTTCTTC. Translating it yields CSVRVSSYNEQFF. The chain carries TRBV29-1 and TRBJ2-1; no firm D call. Germline CDR1 SQVTM, CDR2 ANQGSEA. Trimming stripped 5 bases from V and 0 bases from J, with 8 bases between. The CDR3 has 13 residues.

Written as DNA, the CDR3 is TGTGCCACCAGCAGTCAAGCACAGGGACGGCGCCGAAACACCATATATTTT. Translation: CATSSQAQGRRRNTIYF. This chain links TRBV15 with TRBJ1-3, with D possibly matching TRBD1 (6 bases). This CDR3 spans 17 amino acids. V lost 3 bases and J 5 bases, leaving 20 bases between the germline ends. Germline-derived CDR1 and CDR2 are LNHNV and YYDKDF (reference sequence).

This clone appeared a few times. The chain is built from TRBV5-6 and TRBJ1-2, with D uncertain. The CDR3 runs 14 residues. With 1 base removed from V and 2 bases from J, the gap between germline ends came to 9 bases. CDR1 is SGHDT and CDR2 is YYEEEE in the germline V gene. CDR3 bases: TGTGCCAGCAGCTTGAGGCGGAACAACTATGGCTACACCTTC. It yields the protein CASSLRRNNYGYTF.

A note on this clone: Other nucleotide sequences from this sample produce the same CDR3. V gene TRBV18 combines with J gene TRBJ2-2; D is ambiguous. The CDR3 extends over 14 amino acids. V lost 6 bases and J 0 bases, leaving 8 bases between the germline ends. The germline CDR1 and CDR2 sequences are KGHSH and LQKENI. CDR3 sequence: CASSPGPNTGELFF. CDR3 in DNA: TGTGCCAGCTCCCCTGGACCGAACACCGGGGAGCTGTTTTTT.

The rearrangement uses TRBV6-1 and TRBJ2-3; D unresolved. The V gene lost 6 bases and the J gene lost 5 bases, with 12 bases spanning the gap. The length of the CDR3 is 13 residues. Germline V gene lookup returns CDR1 MNHNS and CDR2 SASEGT. The CDR3 DNA is TGTGCCAGCAGACTGGAAGAGATAGATACGCAGTATTTT. Translating gives CASRLEEIDTQYF.

The chain links TRBV5-1 to TRBJ2-1; 12 nucleotides agree with TRBD2. CDR1 and CDR2 from the germline V gene are SGHRS and YFSETQ. The CDR3 runs to 19 residues. The V and J ends lost 0 bases and 6 bases, in that order; junction bases with no gene match: 13. CDR3 protein: CASSLAGLAGGMDGNEQFF. The CDR3 DNA sequence: TGCGCCAGCAGCTTGGCCGGCCTAGCGGGAGGGATGGACGGCAATGAGCAGTTCTTC.

V is TRBV29-1 and J is TRBJ2-7; perhaps TRBD2 as D (5 bases). The CDR3 runs 14 residues. Germline V gives CDR1 SQVTM, CDR2 ANQGSEA. V lost 7 bases and J 5 bases, leaving 21 bases between the germline ends. The CDR3 loop reads CSASRDPAAHEQYF. The CDR3, as DNA: TGCAGCGCCTCTCGGGATCCCGCGGCCCACGAGCAGTACTTC.

The chain links TRBV2 to TRBJ2-2, with no clear D. The CDR3 runs 14 residues. V lost 6 bases and J 6 bases, leaving 14 bases between the germline ends. The germline V gene has CDR1 SNHLY and CDR2 FYNNEI. The CDR3 loop reads CASRSSSTPGELFF. The CDR3 DNA reads TGTGCCAGCAGGTCTAGTTCCACACCCGGGGAGCTGTTTTTT.

Comments on this clone: The sample contains more than one DNA sequence encoding this CDR3. The chain couples TRBV7-2 to TRBJ2-5; 9 positions match TRBD2. Germline lookup yields CDR1 SGHTA and CDR2 FQGNSA. The CDR3 covers 15 residues. V trimming: 3 bases; J trimming: 1 base; junction bases outside the gene matches: 3. The CDR3, as DNA: TGTGCCAGCAGCTTCTTACTAGCGGGCCAAGAGACCCAGTACTTC. Encoded protein: CASSFLLAGQETQYF.

Comments on this clone: The identical CDR3 is also encoded by other nucleotide sequences in the sample. The chain has TRBV5-1 and TRBJ2-1, with no clear D. Germline V gene lookup returns CDR1 SGHRS and CDR2 YFSETQ. The CDR3 is made up of 15 amino acids. Trimming took 0 bases from V and 3 from J, leaving 10 bases between them. Written as DNA, the CDR3 is TGCGCCAGCAGCTTGGAGGGCGCAGGCTACAATGAGCAGTTCTTC. It specifies CASSLEGAGYNEQFF.

The chain combines TRBV7-2 with TRBJ2-5; 11 bases line up with TRBD2. The germline CDR1 and CDR2 sequences are SGHTA and FQGNSA. The CDR3 is made up of 16 amino acids. Trimming cost V 5 bases and J 5 bases; bases outside gene matches: 10. For the CDR3, the DNA is TGTGCCAGCAGCAGGAGACTAGCGGGATTGGGGGAGACCCAGTACTTC. Its translation is CASSRRLAGLGETQYF.